The 20 T cell receptor beta chains below were found in one sample sequenced in a study of control samples from healthy donors and cancer patients. The data were produced by immunoSEQ multiplex PCR, yet TCRdb's version contains in-frame clones alone and is incomplete. The sample lists about 130,000 clones, 75% to 95% occurring once. The specimen sequenced was blood. The receptors were gathered from a man aged 35 to 55 in good health.

The chain links TRBV11-2 to TRBJ1-3, with D perhaps TRBD1 (6 bases). V lost 2 bases and J 2 bases, leaving 10 bases between the germline ends. Per the germline V gene, CDR1 is SGHAT and CDR2 is FQNNGV. There are 15 residues in the CDR3. CDR3 DNA: TGTGCCAGCAGCTTACCGGGGGGCGCTGGAAACACCATATATTTT. Amino acids: CASSLPGGAGNTIYF. Combining the CDR3 with reference TRBV11-2 and TRBJ1-3 gives the whole variable domain EAGVAQSPRYKIIEKRQSVAFWCNPISGHATLYWYQQILGQGPKLLIQFQNNGVVDDSQLPKDRFSAERLKGVDSTLKIQPAKLEDSAVYLCASSLPGGAGNTIYFGEGSWLTVV.

J is TRBJ1-6 and V is TRBV19; D unresolved. The CDR3 spans 16 residues. Germline V gene sequence: CDR1 LNHDA, CDR2 SQIVND (reference sequence). V was trimmed by 2 bases and J by 6 bases, leaving 14 bases between them. CDR3 DNA sequence: TGTGCCAGTAGTATATCAGGACGGTTTAGTAATTCACCCCTCCACTTT. Protein sequence: CASSISGRFSNSPLHF.

The rearrangement links TRBV14 to TRBJ2-5, with D unresolved. Germline values: CDR1 SGHDN, CDR2 FVKESK. The V end was cut by 2 bases, the J end by 4 bases, with 8 bases between. The CDR3 totals 13 residues. The CDR3 DNA is TGTGCCAGCAGCCAAAATATGGCAGAGACCCAGTACTTC. Protein sequence: CASSQNMAETQYF. Supplemented by reference TRBV14 and TRBJ2-5, the full variable domain reads EAGVTQFPSHSVIEKGQTVTLRCDPISGHDNLYWYRRVMGKEIKFLLHFVKESKQDESGMPNNRFLAERTGGTYSTLKVQPAELEDSGVYFCASSQNMAETQYFGPGTRLLVL.

This chain uses TRBV14 with TRBJ2-3, with 8 nucleotides matching TRBD2. The trim removed 6 bases at V and 6 bases at J, leaving 11 bases unmatched. CDR1 and CDR2 (germline): SGHDN, FVKESK. CDR3 length: 15 residues. Written as DNA, the CDR3 is TGTGCCAGCAGTTTTGGGACTAGGGTTAAGGATACGCAGTATTTT. Residues: CASSFGTRVKDTQYF.

The chain links TRBV7-9 to TRBJ1-1; 9 bases map to TRBD1. The CDR3 is 15 residues long. Germline V gene lookup returns CDR1 SEHNR and CDR2 FQNEAQ (reference sequence). The ends lost 5 bases at V and 3 bases at J; junction bases unmatched: 7. The CDR3 protein is CASSGTGRRDTEAFF. CDR3 coding DNA: TGTGCCAGCAGCGGGACAGGGAGACGCGACACTGAAGCTTTCTTT.

This clone was counted a single time. The chain combines TRBV5-1 with TRBJ2-1; D assignment may be TRBD1 or TRBD2 (6 bases each). The CDR3 length is 15 residues. Germline lookup yields CDR1 SGHRS and CDR2 YFSETQ. Trimming took 0 bases from V and 10 from J, leaving 17 bases between them. The CDR3 bases are TGCGCCAGCAGCTTGGCCGCGGGACAAGTCAGGGAGCAGTTCTTC. Translated, it gives CASSLAAGQVREQFF. Complete variable domain (other parts from reference TRBV5-1 and TRBJ2-1): KAGVTQTPRYLIKTRGQQVTLSCSPISGHRSVSWYQQTPGQGLQFLFEYFSETQRNKGNFPGRFSGRQFSNSRSEMNVSTLELGDSALYLCASSLAAGQVREQFFGPGTRLTVL.

The rearrangement uses TRBV10-1 and TRBJ2-4; 12 bases agree with TRBD2. Germline V gene sequence: CDR1 WNHNN, CDR2 SYGVQD (reference sequence). Trimming removed 7 bases from V and 3 bases from J; junction bases left unmatched: 7. There are 16 residues in the CDR3. The CDR3 region has the DNA TGCGCCAGCACTAGCGGGGGGGCTAAGGTCAAAAACATTCAGTACTTC. As protein: CASTSGGAKVKNIQYF.

The chain combines TRBV9 with TRBJ2-3; D perhaps matches TRBD1 (5 bases). With 1 base removed from V and 3 bases from J, the gap between germline ends came to 12 bases. Germline V gene lookup returns CDR1 SGDLS and CDR2 YYNGEE. The CDR3 is 15 residues long. The chain's CDR3 is CASSVSQGQTDTQYF. CDR3 nucleotides: TGTGCCAGCAGCGTATCCCAGGGCCAGACAGATACGCAGTATTTT.

The genes are TRBV15 and TRBJ1-2; D is possibly TRBD1 (6 bases). The V gene lost 0 bases and the J gene lost 2 bases, with 13 bases spanning the gap. Looked up from germline, CDR1 is LNHNV and CDR2 is YYDKDF (reference sequence). CDR3 length: 16 amino acids. CDR3 sequence (DNA): TGTGCCACCAGCAGAGACCAATCAGGGGCCAACTATGGCTACACCTTC. The encoded protein is CATSRDQSGANYGYTF.

V gene TRBV5-1 combines with J gene TRBJ2-7, with TRBD2 matching 12 bases. V trimming: 4 bases; J trimming: 4 bases; junction bases outside the gene matches: 9. This CDR3 comprises 16 residues. Germline lookup yields CDR1 SGHRS and CDR2 YFSETQ. CDR3 in amino acids: CASSLTPGLAGYEQYF. In nucleotides, the CDR3 is TGCGCCAGCAGCCTAACCCCGGGACTAGCGGGTTACGAGCAGTACTTC.

The chain couples TRBV18 to TRBJ2-7; 8 bases are shared with TRBD2. The CDR3 is 16 amino acids. Germline loops: CDR1 KGHSH, CDR2 LQKENI. The J segment lost 1 base and the V segment lost 2 bases, leaving 7 bases of the junction unmatched. The CDR3 reads CASSPVGGARSYEQYF. CDR3 bases: TGTGCCAGCTCACCAGTCGGGGGGGCCCGATCCTACGAGCAGTACTTC.

The rearrangement uses TRBV7-9 and TRBJ1-2; 9 bases map to TRBD1. Unmatched junction bases numbered 4, after V lost 2 bases and J lost 0 bases. The CDR3 covers 16 residues. CDR1 SEHNR and CDR2 FQNEAQ come from the germline V gene (reference sequence). CDR3 loop: CASSLPGQGPNYGYTF. The CDR3 DNA reads TGTGCCAGCAGCTTACCGGGACAGGGACCTAACTATGGCTACACCTTC. The whole variable domain, filled in from reference TRBV7-9 and TRBJ1-2, reads DTGVSQNPRHKITKRGQNVTFRCDPISEHNRLYWYRQTLGQGPEFLTYFQNEAQLEKSRLLSDRFSAERPKGSFSTLEIQRTEQGDSAMYLCASSLPGQGPNYGYTFGSGTRLTVV.

This clone was picked up one time. This chain links TRBV27 with TRBJ2-3; no clear D. The CDR3 is 15 residues long. Germline values: CDR1 MNHEY, CDR2 SMNVEV (reference sequence). V lost 1 base and J 1 base, leaving 9 bases between the germline ends. CDR3 loop: CASSLLGQGTDTQYF. As DNA, the CDR3 is TGTGCCAGCAGTTTATTGGGTCAGGGCACAGATACGCAGTATTTT.

V gene TRBV15 combines with J gene TRBJ1-1; the D gene is possibly TRBD1 (6 bases). Looked up from germline, CDR1 is LNHNV and CDR2 is YYDKDF (reference sequence). The CDR3 is 15 residues long. With 1 base removed from V and 0 bases from J, the gap between germline ends came to 9 bases. DNA of the CDR3: TGTGCCACCAGCAGAGTGGACAGAATGAACACTGAAGCTTTCTTT. Translated: CATSRVDRMNTEAFF.

The V and J genes are TRBV6-5 and TRBJ1-2; the match to TRBD1 covers 9 bases. Germline assignment: CDR1 MNHEY and CDR2 SVGAGI. V was pared by 8 bases and J by 6 bases, with 1 base of the junction left unmatched. CDR3 size: 11 residues. The CDR3, as DNA: TGTGCCAGCGGGACAGGGCATGGCTACACCTTC. Translating it yields CASGTGHGYTF.

This rearrangement joins TRBV6-5 to TRBJ2-7; 9 bases are a match to TRBD2. Germline V lookup: CDR1 MNHEY, CDR2 SVGAGI. The CDR3 loop spans 14 amino acids. J gave up 4 bases and V 8 bases, and 9 bases lay outside the gene matches. CDR3 protein: CASSNSGGGYEQYF. CDR3 sequence (DNA): TGTGCCAGCTCGAATAGCGGGGGAGGATACGAGCAGTACTTC.

This chain connects TRBV2 to TRBJ1-1, with unresolved D. CDR1 and CDR2 (germline): SNHLY, FYNNEI. The CDR3 has 12 amino acids. Trimming shortened V by 8 bases and J by 2 bases, and 9 bases separated the two germline ends. CDR3 sequence: CASWAGNTEAFF. The CDR3 nucleotides are TGTGCCAGCTGGGCAGGCAACACTGAAGCTTTCTTT.

The chain is built from TRBV2 and TRBJ1-4; D possibly corresponds to TRBD1 (5 bases). V was pared by 9 bases and J by 2 bases, with 10 bases between. Germline CDR1 SNHLY, CDR2 FYNNEI. CDR3 length equals 13 residues. The CDR3: CASMGTTNEKLFF. CDR3 bases: TGTGCCAGTATGGGGACCACTAATGAAAAACTGTTTTTT.

V is TRBV9 and J is TRBJ2-7; the D call may be TRBD1 or TRBD2 (5 bases each). The germline gives CDR1 SGDLS, CDR2 YYNGEE. V lost 3 bases to trimming and J lost 11 bases, with 15 bases between them. The length of the CDR3 is 12 residues. For the CDR3, the DNA is TGTGCCAGCAGCGCCTGGGACGCGGATGAGTACTTC. This sequence encodes CASSAWDADEYF.

This clone has just a few counts. This sample includes further DNA sequences coding for the same CDR3. The chain combines TRBV2 with TRBJ1-5, with D maybe TRBD1 (6 bases). The CDR3 runs to 14 residues. Germline V gene sequence: CDR1 SNHLY, CDR2 FYNNEI. V lost 3 bases and J 6 bases, leaving 12 bases between the germline ends. DNA for the CDR3: TGTGCCAGCAGTGACGGCAGGGGACGTCAGCCCCAGCATTTT. Its protein product is CASSDGRGRQPQHF.